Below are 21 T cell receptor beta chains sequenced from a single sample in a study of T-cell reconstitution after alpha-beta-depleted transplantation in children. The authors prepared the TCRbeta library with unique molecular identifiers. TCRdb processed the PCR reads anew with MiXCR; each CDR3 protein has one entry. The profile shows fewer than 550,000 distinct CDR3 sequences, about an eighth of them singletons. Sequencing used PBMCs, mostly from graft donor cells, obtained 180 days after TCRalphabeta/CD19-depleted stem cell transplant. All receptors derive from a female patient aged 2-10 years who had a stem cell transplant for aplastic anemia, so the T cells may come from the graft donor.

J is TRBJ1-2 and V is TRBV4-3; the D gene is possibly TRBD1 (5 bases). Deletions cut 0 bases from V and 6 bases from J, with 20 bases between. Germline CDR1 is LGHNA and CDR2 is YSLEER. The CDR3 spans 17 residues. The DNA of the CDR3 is TGCGCCAGCAGCCAAGAATGGGGCCCGGGAGGGGCAGATGGCTACACCTTC. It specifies CASSQEWGPGGADGYTF.

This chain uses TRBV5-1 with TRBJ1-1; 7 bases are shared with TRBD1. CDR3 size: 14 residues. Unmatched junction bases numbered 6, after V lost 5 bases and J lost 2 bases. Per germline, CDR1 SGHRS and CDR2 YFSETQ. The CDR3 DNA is TGCGCCAGCAGTAAAGGGACAGAAAACACTGAAGCTTTCTTT. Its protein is CASSKGTENTEAFF.

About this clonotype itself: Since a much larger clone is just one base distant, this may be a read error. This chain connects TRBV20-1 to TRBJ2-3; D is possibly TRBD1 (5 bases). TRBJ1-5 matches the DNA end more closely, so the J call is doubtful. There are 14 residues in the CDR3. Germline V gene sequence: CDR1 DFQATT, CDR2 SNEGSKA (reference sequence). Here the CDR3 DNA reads TGCAGTGCTAGCACTAGCGGGCGAGGGGATACGCAGCATTTT. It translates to CSASTSGRGDTQHF.

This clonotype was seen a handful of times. CDR3 amino acids: CASSQKAASYNEQFF. In nucleotides, the CDR3 is TGTGCCAGCAGCCAAAAAGCGGCCTCCTACAATGAGCAGTTCTTC. The genes are TRBV3-1 and TRBJ2-1; D is possibly TRBD2 (5 bases). In germline, CDR1 is LGHDT, CDR2 YNNKEL (reference sequence). Trimming removed 2 bases from V and 0 bases from J, with 8 bases in between. The length of the CDR3 is 15 residues.

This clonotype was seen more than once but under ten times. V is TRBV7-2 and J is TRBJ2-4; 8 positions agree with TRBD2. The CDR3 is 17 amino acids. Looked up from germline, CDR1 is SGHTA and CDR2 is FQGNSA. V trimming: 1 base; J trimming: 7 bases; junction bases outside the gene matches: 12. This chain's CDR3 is CASSLGGSGTLRNIQYF. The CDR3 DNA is TGTGCCAGCAGCTTAGGAGGTAGCGGGACCCTTAGGAACATTCAGTACTTC.

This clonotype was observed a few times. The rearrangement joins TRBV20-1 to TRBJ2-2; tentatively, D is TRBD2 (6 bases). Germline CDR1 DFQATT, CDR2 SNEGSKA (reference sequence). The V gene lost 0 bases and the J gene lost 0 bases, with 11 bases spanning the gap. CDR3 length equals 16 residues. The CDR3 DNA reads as TGCAGTGCTAGAGATAGTGGCGGGGCGAACACCGGGGAGCTGTTTTTT. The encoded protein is CSARDSGGANTGELFF.

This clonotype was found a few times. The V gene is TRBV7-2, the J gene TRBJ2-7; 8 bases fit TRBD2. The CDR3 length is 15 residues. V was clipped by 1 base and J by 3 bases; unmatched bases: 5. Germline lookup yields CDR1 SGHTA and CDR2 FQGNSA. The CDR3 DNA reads TGTGCCAGCAGCTTAGGAGCGGGAGTGGTCTACGAGCAGTACTTC. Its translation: CASSLGAGVVYEQYF.

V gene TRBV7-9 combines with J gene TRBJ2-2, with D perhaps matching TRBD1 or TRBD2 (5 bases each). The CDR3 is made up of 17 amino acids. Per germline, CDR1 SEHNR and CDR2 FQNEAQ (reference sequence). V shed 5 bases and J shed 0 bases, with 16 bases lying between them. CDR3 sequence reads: CASSPLGTSANTGELFF. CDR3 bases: TGTGCCAGCAGCCCCCTGGGGACGTCGGCGAACACCGGGGAGCTGTTTTTT.

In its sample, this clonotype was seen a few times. The CDR3 DNA reads as TGTGCCAGCAGTCCCCTAGGTTCGGTTCCCCCTGGAAACACCATATATTTT. It codes for CASSPLGSVPPGNTIYF. The chain recombines TRBV12-3 or TRBV12-4 with TRBJ1-3; D is ambiguous. The CDR3 runs to 17 residues. V gave up 5 bases and J gave up 2 bases, with 19 bases separating them.

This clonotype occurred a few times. CDR3 sequence: CASSPGQGGNYEQYF. As DNA, the CDR3 is TGTGCCAGCAGCCCCGGACAGGGTGGCAACTACGAGCAGTACTTC. The chain employs TRBV3-1 and TRBJ2-7; TRBD1 matches at 8 bases. J lost 3 bases, V lost 4 bases, and 8 bases had no gene match. Germline V gene lookup returns CDR1 LGHDT and CDR2 YNNKEL (reference sequence). This CDR3 has 15 amino acids.

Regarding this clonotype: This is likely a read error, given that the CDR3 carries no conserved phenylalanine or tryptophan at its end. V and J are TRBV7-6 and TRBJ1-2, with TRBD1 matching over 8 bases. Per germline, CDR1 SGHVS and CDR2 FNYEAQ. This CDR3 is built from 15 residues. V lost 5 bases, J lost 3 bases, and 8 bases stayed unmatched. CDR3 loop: CASSPRQGTDYGYTL. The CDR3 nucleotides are TGTGCCAGCAGCCCCCGACAGGGGACGGACTATGGCTACACCTTG.

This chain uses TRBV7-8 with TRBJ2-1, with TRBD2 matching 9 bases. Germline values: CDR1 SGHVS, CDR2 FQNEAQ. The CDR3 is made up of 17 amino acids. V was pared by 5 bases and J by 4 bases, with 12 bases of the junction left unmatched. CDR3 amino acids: CASSLGGSGGYYNEQFF. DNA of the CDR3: TGTGCCAGCAGCCTAGGGGGTAGCGGGGGCTATTACAATGAGCAGTTCTTC.

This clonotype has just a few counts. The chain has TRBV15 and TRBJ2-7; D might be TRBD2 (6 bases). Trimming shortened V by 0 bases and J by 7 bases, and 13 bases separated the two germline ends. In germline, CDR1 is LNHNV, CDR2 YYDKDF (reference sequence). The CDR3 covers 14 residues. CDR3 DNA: TGTGCCACCAGCAGAGATCGCCAGGGAGGTGAGCAGTACGTC. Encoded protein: CATSRDRQGGEQYV.

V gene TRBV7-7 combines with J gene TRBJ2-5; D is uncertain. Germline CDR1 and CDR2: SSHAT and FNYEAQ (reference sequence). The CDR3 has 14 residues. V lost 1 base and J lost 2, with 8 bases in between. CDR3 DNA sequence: TGTGCCAGCAGCTTAGACGTCAGGCAAGAGACCCAGTACTTC. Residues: CASSLDVRQETQYF.

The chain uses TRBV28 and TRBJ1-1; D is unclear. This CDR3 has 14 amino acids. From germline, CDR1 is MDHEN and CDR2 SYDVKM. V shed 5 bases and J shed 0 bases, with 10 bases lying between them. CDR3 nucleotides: TGTGCCAGCAGTCGCATTGACTTGAACACTGAAGCTTTCTTT. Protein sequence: CASSRIDLNTEAFF.

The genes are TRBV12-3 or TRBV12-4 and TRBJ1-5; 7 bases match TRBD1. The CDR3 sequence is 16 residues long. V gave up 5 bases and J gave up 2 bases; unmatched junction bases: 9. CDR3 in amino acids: CASSLNRQGGNQPQHF. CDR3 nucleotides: TGTGCCAGCAGTCTAAACCGACAGGGAGGCAATCAGCCCCAGCATTTT.

The CDR3: CASSPSSGLQETQYF. CDR3 bases: TGTGCCAGCAGCCCAAGCAGCGGCCTACAAGAGACCCAGTACTTC. The chain links TRBV7-9 to TRBJ2-5; weak D call: TRBD2 (5 bases). This CDR3 contains 15 residues. Per germline, CDR1 SEHNR and CDR2 FQNEAQ (reference sequence). The V and J ends lost 5 bases and 2 bases respectively, with 15 bases between them. The complete variable domain, with remaining parts taken from reference TRBV7-9 and TRBJ2-5, reads DTGVSQNPRHKITKRGQNVTFRCDPISEHNRLYWYRQTLGQGPEFLTYFQNEAQLEKSRLLSDRFSAERPKGSFSTLEIQRTEQGDSAMYLCASSPSSGLQETQYFGPGTRLLVL.

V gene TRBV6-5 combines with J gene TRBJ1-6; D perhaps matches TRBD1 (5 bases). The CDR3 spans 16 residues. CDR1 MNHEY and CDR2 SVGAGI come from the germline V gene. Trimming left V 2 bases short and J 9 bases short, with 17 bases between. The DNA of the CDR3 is TGTGCCAGCAGTTACCGCACGGACCGGGGGACTTCACCCCTCCACTTT. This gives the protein CASSYRTDRGTSPLHF.

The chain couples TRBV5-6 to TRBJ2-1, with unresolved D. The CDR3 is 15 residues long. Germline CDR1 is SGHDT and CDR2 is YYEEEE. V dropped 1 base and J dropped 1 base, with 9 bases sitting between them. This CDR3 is CASSLNLRSYNEQFF. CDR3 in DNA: TGTGCCAGCAGCTTGAATCTAAGATCCTACAATGAGCAGTTCTTC.

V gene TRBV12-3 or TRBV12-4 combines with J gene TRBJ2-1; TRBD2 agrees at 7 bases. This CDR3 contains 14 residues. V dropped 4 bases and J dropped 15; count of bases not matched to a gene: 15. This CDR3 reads CASSYTNSREEAFF. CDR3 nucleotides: TGTGCCAGCAGTTACACAAACAGTCGGGAGGAGGCGTTCTTC.

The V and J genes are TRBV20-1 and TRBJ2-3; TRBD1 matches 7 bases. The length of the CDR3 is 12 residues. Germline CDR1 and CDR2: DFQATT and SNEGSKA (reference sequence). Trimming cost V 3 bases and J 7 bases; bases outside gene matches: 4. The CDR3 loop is CSASYRGNTQYF. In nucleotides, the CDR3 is TGCAGTGCTAGTTACAGGGGTAATACGCAGTATTTT.